The rows below give T cell receptor beta chains drawn from one sample of a study of blood T cell repertoires in COVID-19. Produced via immunoSEQ multiplex PCR; TCRdb's table is partial and in-frame only. The table includes tens of thousands of clones, approximately 88% detected once. The sequencing sample was made of peripheral blood. Source of these receptors: a human donor with active COVID-19. The donor label of this sample is uncertain. Each CDR3 is given with its conserved first and last residue. Fields, in order: V gene, clone size, J gene, D gene, CDR3 protein, CDR3 DNA. The D gene is left open where the match is weak. Where a row states a size, it is once, few, many or the class of an expanded clone; other rows omit it.

TRBV2	NA	TRBJ1-5	NA	CASSRVNQPQHF	TGTGCCAGCAGTCGAGTCAATCAGCCCCAGCATTTT
TRBV2	NA	TRBJ1-1	TRBD1	CASSLTGGNTEAFF	TGTGCCAGCAGTCTGACAGGGGGTAACACTGAAGCTTTCTTT
TRBV4-3	NA	TRBJ2-7	TRBD1	CASSQGRQGSEQYF	TGCGCCAGCAGCCAGGGGAGACAGGGCTCCGAGCAGTACTTC
TRBV12-5	NA	TRBJ1-6	NA	CASQYGSGDSPLHF	TGTGCTAGCCAGTACGGGAGCGGGGATTCACCCCTCCACTTT
TRBV5-5	NA	TRBJ1-1	TRBD1	CASRLTGTNIEAFF	TGTGCCAGCAGGTTGACAGGGACGAACATTGAAGCTTTCTTT
TRBV6-2/TRBV6-3	NA	TRBJ2-7	TRBD1	CASSRPGQGIVQYF	TGTGCCAGCAGCAGACCGGGACAGGGGATAGTGCAGTACTTC
TRBV4-2	NA	TRBJ2-5	NA	CASSRTQTLRPPGETQYF	TGTGCCAGCAGCCGAACTCAGACGTTGCGGCCACCAGGGGAGACCCAGTACTTC
TRBV6-6	NA	TRBJ1-5	TRBD1	CASRTGDGNQPQHF	TGTGCCAGCAGGACAGGGGACGGCAATCAGCCCCAGCATTTT
TRBV10-2	NA	TRBJ2-1	TRBD2	CASTGGAPYNEQFF	TGCGCCAGCACCGGGGGGGCACCCTACAATGAGCAGTTCTTC
TRBV27	NA	TRBJ1-4	NA	CASSLSEFTAGKLFF	TGTGCCAGCAGTTTATCCGAATTCACAGCCGGAAAACTGTTTTTT
TRBV19	NA	TRBJ1-5	NA	CASSIPMGASQPQHF	TGTGCCAGTAGTATACCCATGGGGGCGAGTCAGCCCCAGCATTTT
TRBV19	NA	TRBJ1-4	TRBD1	CASSISTGDIQKLFF	TGTGCCAGTAGTATATCGACAGGGGACATCCAAAAACTGTTTTTT
TRBV11-1	NA	TRBJ2-5	NA	CASSPGQQETQYF	TGTGCCAGCAGCCCAGGACAGCAAGAGACCCAGTACTTC
TRBV7-9	NA	TRBJ1-2	NA	CASSRYYGYTF	TGTGCCAGCAGCCGTTACTATGGCTACACCTTC
TRBV29-1	once	TRBJ2-1	TRBD2	CSVLPGLAGGPGSYNEQFF	TGCAGCGTGTTACCGGGACTAGCGGGAGGGCCGGGCTCCTACAATGAGCAGTTCTTC
TRBV7-8	NA	TRBJ1-1	TRBD1	CASSLGGQESTEAFF	TGTGCCAGCAGCTTAGGTGGACAGGAATCCACTGAAGCTTTCTTT
TRBV6-5	few	TRBJ1-2	NA	CASSSSWSGDSIGYTF	TGTGCCAGCAGTTCCTCATGGTCAGGGGATTCGATTGGCTACACCTTC
TRBV10-3	few	TRBJ2-7	NA	CAISESQDSLSYEQYF	TGTGCCATCAGTGAGTCACAAGACAGCTTATCCTACGAGCAGTACTTC
TRBV30	NA	TRBJ2-3	NA	CAWRAKDSDFTDTQYF	TGTGCCTGGAGGGCAAAAGATTCAGATTTCACAGATACGCAGTATTTT
TRBV5-4	NA	TRBJ2-1	TRBD2	CASSLGVAGVVYNEQFF	TGTGCCAGCAGCTTGGGTGTAGCGGGGGTTGTCTACAATGAGCAGTTCTTC
TRBV2	NA	TRBJ2-7	NA	CASTEQGSYEQYF	TGTGCCAGCACCGAGCAGGGATCCTACGAGCAGTACTTC
TRBV18	NA	TRBJ2-1	NA	CASSPLRGNEQFF	TGTGCCAGCTCACCCCTTCGGGGCAATGAGCAGTTCTTC
TRBV9	NA	TRBJ2-7	TRBD1	CASSPQGQGLEQYF	TGTGCCAGCAGCCCACAGGGACAGGGTCTCGAGCAGTACTTC
TRBV5-6	few	TRBJ2-5	TRBD2	CASSDGRALETQYF	TGTGCCAGCAGCGACGGGAGGGCTTTAGAGACCCAGTACTTC
TRBV7-3	once	TRBJ2-5	NA	CASSPDQETQYF	TGTGCCAGCAGCCCCGACCAAGAGACCCAGTACTTC
TRBV28	NA	TRBJ2-7	NA	CASRPPGGGYEQYF	TGTGCCAGCAGGCCCCCGGGCGGAGGCTACGAGCAGTACTTC
TRBV6-5	NA	TRBJ1-6	NA	CASRPQGNNSPLHF	TGTGCCAGCAGACCACAGGGAAACAATTCACCCCTCCACTTT
TRBV9	NA	TRBJ1-1	NA	CASSVDPGANTEAFF	TGTGCCAGCAGCGTAGATCCAGGCGCGAACACTGAAGCTTTCTTT
TRBV11-2	NA	TRBJ2-1	NA	CASSDSTSYNEQFF	TGTGCCAGCAGCGACTCAACATCCTACAATGAGCAGTTCTTC
TRBV6-5	NA	TRBJ1-4	NA	CASGRGEKLFF	TGTGCCAGCGGTAGAGGGGAAAAACTGTTTTTT
TRBV19	NA	TRBJ2-3	TRBD2	CASSSLAETQYF	TGTGCCAGTAGCTCACTAGCGGAAACGCAGTATTTT
TRBV11-2	NA	TRBJ2-7	NA	CASSLGVAYEQYF	TGTGCCAGCAGCTTAGGCGTCGCCTACGAGCAGTACTTC
TRBV3-1/TRBV3-2	NA	TRBJ2-3	NA	CASSVRGDTQYF	TGTGCCAGCAGCGTCCGCGGAGATACGCAGTATTTT
TRBV7-2	NA	TRBJ2-1	NA	CASKNQAIEQFF	TGTGCCAGCAAAAATCAGGCTATTGAGCAGTTCTTC
TRBV30	NA	TRBJ2-6	TRBD1	CAWSVLRQGAVSGANVLTF	TGTGCCTGGAGTGTACTCCGACAGGGGGCTGTGTCTGGGGCCAACGTCCTGACTTTC
TRBV18	NA	TRBJ2-3	NA	CASSPVTSTDTQYF	TGTGCCAGCTCACCAGTAACTAGCACAGATACGCAGTATTTT
TRBV28	NA	TRBJ2-1	TRBD1	CASSLPGTGKSGEQFF	TGTGCCAGCAGTTTACCTGGGACAGGGAAGTCGGGTGAGCAGTTCTTC
TRBV19	NA	TRBJ2-2	TRBD1	CASRPGQVSGELFF	TGTGCCAGTCGACCGGGACAGGTGTCCGGGGAGCTGTTTTTT
TRBV7-9	once	TRBJ2-1	NA	CASSLMGAMNNEQFF	TGTGCCAGCAGCTTAATGGGGGCAATGAACAATGAGCAGTTCTTC
TRBV5-8	NA	TRBJ2-5	TRBD1	CASSLGDRGQETQYF	TGTGCCAGCAGCTTAGGGGACAGGGGTCAAGAGACCCAGTACTTC